This T cell receptor beta chain was identified during a study of shared clonotypes between healthy human individuals (dated by TCRdb to 2020 to 2022). General notes on the study: The cohort included a few men and a couple of women between 18 and 49 years of age. To increase sequencing depth and limit assay-specific biases, different laboratories used diverse techniques to prepare libraries and sequence TCR repertoires. Each donor's leukapheresis produced roughly between roughly 0.9 and 9 billion PBMCs. Blood TCR repertoires of four to six healthy adults were deeply sequenced to estimate repertoire size and the extent of clonotype sharing between individuals. For each donor, three plates each were used for CD4 naive and CD4 memory, two plates were used for CD8 naive, and one plate was used for CD8 memory. Summary of the overall study and its limitations: Rarefaction of sorted-subset datasets indicated incomplete sequencing despite the large sequencing depth. Sampling was restricted to blood, and TCR repertoires in tissue are likely to differ from TCR repertoires in blood. Higher generation probabilities were observed for clonotypes shared by all four sorted-subset donors than for non-shared clonotypes. The small number of donors limited the genetic and exposure-history diversity represented. Larger estimated clonotype richness was generally found for naive subsets than for memory subsets. Across a handful of donors, roughly 5.4% of naive CD4, around 3.5% of naive CD8, about 2.3% of memory CD4, and roughly 0.4% of memory CD8 clonotypes were shared. Based on pairwise subsampling, the degree of clonotype sharing among donors was expected to be affected by sequencing depth.

Details on this clone: It lacks a known antigen. No much larger clonotype is one base removed from it; base qualities were not supplied.

CDR1 and CDR2 were assigned from the germline V gene as SGHAT and FQNNGV. The CDR3 measures 15 amino acids from cysteine to phenylalanine. CDR3 DNA only is kept here, 45 bases in frame from base 1. Clipping removes 8 bases from V and 4 bases from J, with 8 as the unmatched junction base count. CD8 naive samples were obtained by positive selection for CCR7 among CD45RO-negative cells, yielding a CD45RA+CCR7+ population from which TemRA cells were excluded. Donors were healthy HIV-negative adults with no recently reported acute infections or vaccinations. All donors were Caucasian adults living in Nashville, Tennessee, USA. Blood was obtained by leukapheresis, after which PBMCs were separated by Ficoll-Histopaque density gradient centrifugation and cryopreserved in liquid nitrogen vapor phase. Purity and quantity of every magnetically sorted T cell population were checked by analytical flow cytometry. Genomic DNA was isolated from each sorted fraction and quantified by UV absorbance on a Nanodrop 2000c.

TCR CDR3 regions were amplified from genomic DNA by multiplex PCR using the deep immunoSEQ assay. Extracted genomic DNA from each cell subset was distributed evenly across all wells of several immunoSEQ 96-well plates, and each plate was treated as a replicate. For sorted subsets, approximately 190 ng genomic DNA, equal to 25,000 to 35,000 T cell genomes, was loaded into each replicate PCR. Purified libraries were quantified with a Qubit 3.0 fluorometer, sized on a Bioanalyzer 2100, and re-quantified with the KAPA Library Quantification kit. Every immunoSEQ 96-well plate was sequenced on a separate single-read 150-cycle Illumina NextSeq 550 flow cell. As for the authors' bioinformatics: Because the immunoSEQ output included only junctional sequences and no quality scores, the filtering could not be the same as the filtering used for full-length reads. Sequences were annotated with PyIR, a Python wrapper for IgBLAST v1.9, and V/J genes and CDR3 were assigned using IMGT germline references. Reads were filtered out if the reads had weak V/J assignments (E-value above 1e-6), no CDR3, stop codons, out-of-frame junctions, or ambiguous translated residues. V3J clonotypes were defined as sequences sharing an identical inferred V gene, J gene, and CDR3 amino acid sequence. Percentage overlap between repertoires was calculated by dividing the number of shared unique clonotypes by the size of the smaller repertoire. RTK rarefaction, the Chao1 estimator, and Recon v2.1 estimates of unobserved clonotypes were used to assess repertoire richness. Generation probabilities were computed with OLGA for all TCRbeta clonotypes obtained by the gDNA method from several donors. TCRdb took this table from immuneACCESS and kept in-frame rearrangements with V and J called. Such tables lack part of the clones; where checked against another copy, unresolved V genes explain under half of the gap, and the rest is unexplained. V and J calls and clone size are copied from that table; D and trimming were computed from the DNA. The sample records around 2,000,000 clones, about 92% of which are singletons. Of the sample, about 1.5% falls within the top ten clones.

The receptor's source is a man aged 18 to 30 in good health. Some clones in this sample may be carry-over from other donors' samples. The rearrangement combines TRBV11-2 with TRBJ2-1, with 10 middle bases fitting TRBD1. Sequencing was carried out using naive CD8+ T cells from PBMCs. The sample's cell subset or site label, in plain terms: CD45RA+CCR7+. The CDR3 corresponds to CASGPGTGEYNEQFF. The base sequence is TGTGCCAGCGGCCCCGGGACAGGGGAATACAATGAGCAGTTCTTC.